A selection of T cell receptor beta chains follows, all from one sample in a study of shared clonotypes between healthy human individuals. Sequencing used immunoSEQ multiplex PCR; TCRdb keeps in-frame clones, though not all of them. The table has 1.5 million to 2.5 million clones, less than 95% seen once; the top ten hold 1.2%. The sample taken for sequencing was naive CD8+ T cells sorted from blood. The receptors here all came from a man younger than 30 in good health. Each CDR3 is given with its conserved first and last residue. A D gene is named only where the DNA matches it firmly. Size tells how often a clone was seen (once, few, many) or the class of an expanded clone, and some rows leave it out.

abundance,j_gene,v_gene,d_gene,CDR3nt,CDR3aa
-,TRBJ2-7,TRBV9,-,TGTGCCAGCAGCGTGAAGGGGGGCTACGAGCAGTACTTC,CASSVKGGYEQYF
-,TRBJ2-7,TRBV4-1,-,TGCGCCAGCAGCCAAGAATGGAGGCAGGGGCTCGAGTACGAGCAGTACTTC,CASSQEWRQGLEYEQYF
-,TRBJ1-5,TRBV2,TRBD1,TGTGCCAGCAGCGAAACCCCAGGGGGCAGTCAGCCCCAGCATTTT,CASSETPGGSQPQHF
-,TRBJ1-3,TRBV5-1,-,TGCGCCAGCAGCTTGGAGTCGGTCCCGTTATCAACTGGAAACACCATATATTTT,CASSLESVPLSTGNTIYF
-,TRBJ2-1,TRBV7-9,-,TGTGCCAGCAGCCCGATACAAACCCTAGTTATGGGGAATGAGCAGTTCTTC,CASSPIQTLVMGNEQFF
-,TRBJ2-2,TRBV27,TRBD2,TGTGCCAGCAGTCATTCCGGGACTAGCGGGAGCACCGGGGAGCTGTTTTTT,CASSHSGTSGSTGELFF
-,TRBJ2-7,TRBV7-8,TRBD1,TGTGCCAGCAGCCCAGGGACAGGTTCCTACTACGAGCAGTACTTC,CASSPGTGSYYEQYF
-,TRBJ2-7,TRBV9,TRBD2,TGTGCCAGCAGCGTAGACGGCGGGGGGAGCTCCTACGAGCAGTACTTC,CASSVDGGGSSYEQYF
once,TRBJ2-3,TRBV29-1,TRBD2,TGCAGCGTCCTAGCGGGAGGGACCTCGGATACGCAGTATTTT,CSVLAGGTSDTQYF
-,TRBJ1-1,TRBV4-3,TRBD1,TGCGCCAGCAGCCACAGGGACAGGGGGCCGAACACTGAAGCTTTCTTT,CASSHRDRGPNTEAFF
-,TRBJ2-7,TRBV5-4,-,TGTGCCAGCAGCCCCGGGACGGAAGACTACGAGCAGTACTTC,CASSPGTEDYEQYF
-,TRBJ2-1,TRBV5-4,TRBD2,TGTGCCAGCAGCTTCTCTAGCGGGAATTACAATGAGCAGTTCTTC,CASSFSSGNYNEQFF
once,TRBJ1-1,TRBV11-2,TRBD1,TGTGCCAGCAGCTGGACAGGATTGAACACTGAAGCTTTCTTT,CASSWTGLNTEAFF
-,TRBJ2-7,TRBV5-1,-,TGCGCCAGCAGCTTGGGAGGCCTCCCCTCCTACGAGCAGTACTTC,CASSLGGLPSYEQYF
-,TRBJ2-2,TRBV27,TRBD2,TGTGCCAGCAGCCCCTCCCGGGGGGATCTCGCCGGGGAGCTGTTTTTT,CASSPSRGDLAGELFF
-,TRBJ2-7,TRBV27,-,TGTGCCAGCAGTTTGGGGAAAAGCTACGAGCAGTACTTC,CASSLGKSYEQYF
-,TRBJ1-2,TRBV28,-,TGTGCCAGCAGTTTCACGCGCCTCGGAGGCTACACCTTC,CASSFTRLGGYTF
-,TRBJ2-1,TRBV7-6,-,TGTGCCAGCAGCCACCTATCTAATGAGCAGTTCTTC,CASSHLSNEQFF
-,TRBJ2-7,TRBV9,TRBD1,TGTGCCAGCAGCGTAGCGGGACAGGGGGCGCACTACGAGCAGTACTTC,CASSVAGQGAHYEQYF
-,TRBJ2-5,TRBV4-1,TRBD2,TGCGCCAGCAGCCAATCCCTTAGCGGGGCCGGGTCGACGACCCAGTACTTC,CASSQSLSGAGSTTQYF
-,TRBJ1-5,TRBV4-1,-,TGCGCCAGCAGCACCCAAATGGGGCGGCTTGATCAGCCCCAGCATTTT,CASSTQMGRLDQPQHF
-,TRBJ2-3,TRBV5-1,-,TGCGCCAGCTCCCCGGAGGGGGGAATCACAGATACGCAGTATTTT,CASSPEGGITDTQYF
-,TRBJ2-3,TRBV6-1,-,TGTGCCAGCAGTGCGCTCGGAGGGGGCGAAACAGATACGCAGTATTTT,CASSALGGGETDTQYF
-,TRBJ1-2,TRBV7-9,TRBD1,TGTGCCAGCAGCGCTCAGGGGGCGGATGGCTACACCTTC,CASSAQGADGYTF
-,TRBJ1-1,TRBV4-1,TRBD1,TGCGCCAGCAGCCAAGGACAGGGGATGAACACTGAAGCTTTCTTT,CASSQGQGMNTEAFF
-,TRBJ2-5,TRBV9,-,TGTGCCAGCAGCCCTCGGTTAGCGGAACAAGAGACCCAGTACTTC,CASSPRLAEQETQYF
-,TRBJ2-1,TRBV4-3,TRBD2,TGCGCCAGCAGCCAACAGGGACTAGCGTGGTACCATGAGCAGTTCTTC,CASSQQGLAWYHEQFF
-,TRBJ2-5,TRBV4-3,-,TGCGCCAGCAGCCAAACGACAGCCCTGCAAGAGACCCAGTACTTC,CASSQTTALQETQYF
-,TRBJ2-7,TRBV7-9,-,TGTGCCAGCAGCGCCTCATCGAGCGGACCTAACTACGAGCAGTACTTC,CASSASSSGPNYEQYF
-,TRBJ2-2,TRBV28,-,TGTGCCAGCACCCTTATCGCAGGGTCCGGGGAGCTGTTTTTT,CASTLIAGSGELFF
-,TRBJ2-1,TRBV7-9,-,TGTGCCAGCAGCCGGCGGGACCCCCTGGCCCATGAGCAGTTCTTC,CASSRRDPLAHEQFF
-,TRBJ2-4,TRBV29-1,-,TGCAGCGCAGCAGGGGTAGCCAAAAACATTCAGTACTTC,CSAAGVAKNIQYF
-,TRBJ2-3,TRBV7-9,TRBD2,TGTGCCAGCAGCCCGACTAGCGGCCTGGGGACAGATACGCAGTATTTT,CASSPTSGLGTDTQYF
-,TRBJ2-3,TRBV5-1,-,TGCGCCAGCAGCTTGGTTCAGTTTAGCACAGATACGCAGTATTTT,CASSLVQFSTDTQYF
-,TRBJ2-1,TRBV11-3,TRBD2,TGTGCCAGCAGCTTAGTTAGCGGGGACAATGAGCAGTTCTTC,CASSLVSGDNEQFF
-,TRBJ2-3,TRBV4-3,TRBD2,TGCGCCAGCAGCCAAGCCCCAGGGACTAAAATCGGAGATACGCAGTATTTT,CASSQAPGTKIGDTQYF